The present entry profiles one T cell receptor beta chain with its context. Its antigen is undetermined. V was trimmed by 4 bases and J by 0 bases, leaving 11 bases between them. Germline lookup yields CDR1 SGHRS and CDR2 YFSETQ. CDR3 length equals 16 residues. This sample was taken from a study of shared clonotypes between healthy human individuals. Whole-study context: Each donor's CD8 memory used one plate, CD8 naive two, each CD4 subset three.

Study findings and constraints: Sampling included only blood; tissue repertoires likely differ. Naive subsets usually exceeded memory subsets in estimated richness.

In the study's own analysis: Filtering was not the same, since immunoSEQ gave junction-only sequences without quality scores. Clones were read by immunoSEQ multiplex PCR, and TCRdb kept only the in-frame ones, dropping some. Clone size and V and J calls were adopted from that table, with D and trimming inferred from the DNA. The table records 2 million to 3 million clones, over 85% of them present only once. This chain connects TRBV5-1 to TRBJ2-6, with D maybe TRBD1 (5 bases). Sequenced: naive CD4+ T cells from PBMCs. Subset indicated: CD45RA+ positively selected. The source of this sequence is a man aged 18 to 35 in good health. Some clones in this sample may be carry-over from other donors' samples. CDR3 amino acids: CASSRKQDSGANVLTF. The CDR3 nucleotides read TGCGCCAGCAGCCGCAAACAGGACTCTGGGGCCAACGTCCTGACTTTC.